This TCR beta chain was sequenced for a study of cytomegalovirus exposure and HLA in healthy donors. Study-wide findings and caveats: Reportedly, cytomegalovirus status was diagnosed with high sensitivity and specificity. According to a subsequent analysis, TCR clusters identified in the first cohort showed a tendency to co-occur across the roughly 110 validation repertoires.

On this clone: Its antigen is not known.

The protocol was immunoSEQ multiplex PCR, while the TCRdb copy is restricted to in-frame clones and leaves out a portion. The sample holds fewer than 400,000 clones, roughly 88% seen once. CDR1 and CDR2 (germline): SGHTA, FQGNSA. Trimming took 5 bases from V and 5 from J; bases not matched to a gene: 3. The CDR3 has 14 residues. The sample consisted of PBMCs. The chain joins TRBV7-2 to TRBJ1-6; 7 bases are a match to TRBD1. This TCR was recovered from a man aged 25 to 45 in good health and CMV-seronegative. CDR3 DNA: TGTGCCAGCAGCCCGGGACAGCATAATTCACCCCTCCACTTT. Encoded protein: CASSPGQHNSPLHF.